This T cell receptor beta chain was sequenced in a study of cytomegalovirus exposure and HLA in healthy donors. Background on the study: A subsequent analysis reported that the 95 to 150 validation repertoires were produced on the same platform that had also been used for the approximately 700 first-cohort repertoires. Whole-study results and caveats: Despite most TCR sequences being rare, some public TCRs occurred in many donors.

The approximately 120-subject validation cohort, separate from the approximately 670-subject first cohort, included the donors. Comments on this clone: Its antigen is unidentified.

Germline assignment: CDR1 KGHSH and CDR2 LQKENI. J was trimmed by 9 bases and V by 6 bases; bases with no gene match: 11. This CDR3 comprises 14 residues. TCRdb's table, derived via immunoSEQ multiplex PCR, lists solely in-frame clones and lacks some. This sample has 110,000 or so clones, with about 82% found just once. The sequence came from a man between 18 and 29 years old in good health and CMV-seronegative. Material: PBMCs. V gene TRBV18 combines with J gene TRBJ2-1, with 7 nucleotides matching TRBD2. The CDR3 protein is CASSTGLEVGEQFF. CDR3 DNA: TGTGCCAGCTCCACAGGACTAGAGGTTGGTGAGCAGTTCTTC.